This T cell receptor (beta chain) was sequenced during a study of response to subunit inactivated influenza vaccine. TCRdb analysed the RT-PCR reads with MiXCR anew, one entry per CDR3 protein. The table has 600,000 to 850,000 distinct CDR3 sequences, 14% seen once. CDR1 and CDR2 from the germline V gene are SEHNR and FQNEAQ (reference sequence). With 5 bases removed from V and 4 bases from J, the gap between germline ends came to 20 bases. The CDR3 extends over 16 amino acids. The V call is TRBV7-9, the J call TRBJ2-5, with D tentatively TRBD2 (5 bases). This specimen consisted of PBMCs from blood, obtained approximately 15 days before vaccination. The clonotype was recovered from a man aged 45-65 years who received an inactivated influenza vaccine. CDR3 in DNA: TGTGCCAGCAGCACCCCTCCGCGGGCCCCAGGAGAGACCCAGTACTTC. It codes for CASSTPPRAPGETQYF.